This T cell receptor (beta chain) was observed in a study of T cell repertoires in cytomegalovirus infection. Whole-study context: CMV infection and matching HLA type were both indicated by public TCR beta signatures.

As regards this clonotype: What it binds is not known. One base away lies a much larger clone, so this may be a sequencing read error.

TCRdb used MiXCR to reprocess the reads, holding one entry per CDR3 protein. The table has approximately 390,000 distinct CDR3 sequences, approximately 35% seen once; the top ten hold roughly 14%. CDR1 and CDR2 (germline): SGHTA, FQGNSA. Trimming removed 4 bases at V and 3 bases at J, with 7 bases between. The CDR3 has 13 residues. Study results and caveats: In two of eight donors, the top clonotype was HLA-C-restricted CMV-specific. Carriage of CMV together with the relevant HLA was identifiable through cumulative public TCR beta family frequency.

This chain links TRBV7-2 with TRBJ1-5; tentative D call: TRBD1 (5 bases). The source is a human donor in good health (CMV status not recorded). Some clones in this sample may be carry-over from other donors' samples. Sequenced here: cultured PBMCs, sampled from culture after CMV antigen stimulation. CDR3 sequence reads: CASSWGLNQPQHF. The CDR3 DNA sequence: TGTGCCAGCAGCTGGGGCCTCAATCAGCCCCAGCATTTT.